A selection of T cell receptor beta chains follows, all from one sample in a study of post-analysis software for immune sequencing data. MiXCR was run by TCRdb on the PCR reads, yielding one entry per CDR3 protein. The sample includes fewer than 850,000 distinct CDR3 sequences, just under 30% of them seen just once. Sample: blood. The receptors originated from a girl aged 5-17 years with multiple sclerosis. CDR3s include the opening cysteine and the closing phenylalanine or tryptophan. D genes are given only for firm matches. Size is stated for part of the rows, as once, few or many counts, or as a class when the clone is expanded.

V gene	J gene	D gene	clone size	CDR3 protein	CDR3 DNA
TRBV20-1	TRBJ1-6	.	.	CSADGSGSSYNSPLHF	TGCAGTGCAGACGGCTCAGGGAGCTCCTATAATTCACCCCTCCACTTT
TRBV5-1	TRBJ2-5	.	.	CATRLQETQYF	TGCGCCACGAGACTCCAAGAGACCCAGTACTTC
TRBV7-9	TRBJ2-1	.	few	CASSQFALSFGNEQFF	TGTGCCAGCAGCCAATTCGCGTTGAGTTTTGGGAATGAGCAGTTCTTC
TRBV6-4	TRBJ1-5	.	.	CASSGVEANQPQHF	TGTGCCAGCAGTGGGGTCGAAGCCAATCAGCCCCAGCATTTT
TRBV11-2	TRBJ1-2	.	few	CASSLQGSGYGYTF	TGTGCCAGCAGCTTACAGGGGTCGGGCTATGGCTACACCTTC
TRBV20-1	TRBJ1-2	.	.	CSAIPCNYGYTF	TGCAGTGCTATTCCCTGCAACTATGGCTACACCTTC
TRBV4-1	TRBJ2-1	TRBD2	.	CASSQESLAGLPEQFF	TGCGCCAGCAGCCAAGAATCGCTAGCGGGGCTCCCTGAGCAGTTCTTC
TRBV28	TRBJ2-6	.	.	CASSSLVYPESSGANVLTF	TGTGCCAGCAGTTCTCTAGTCTACCCTGAAAGCTCTGGGGCCAACGTCCTGACTTTC
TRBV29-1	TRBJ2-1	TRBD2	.	CSILIAGGVFEQFF	TGCAGCATCCTAATAGCGGGAGGGGTCTTTGAGCAGTTCTTC
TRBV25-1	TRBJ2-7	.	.	CASSRTGEQYF	TGTGCCAGCAGTCGGACCGGGGAGCAGTACTTC
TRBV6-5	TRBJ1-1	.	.	CASSSPTNTEAFF	TGTGCCAGCAGTTCCCCCACGAACACTGAAGCTTTCTTT
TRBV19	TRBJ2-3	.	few	CASTAVPSTDTQYF	TGTGCCAGTACGGCGGTGCCTAGCACAGATACGCAGTATTTT
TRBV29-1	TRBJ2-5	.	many	CSVREGAETQYF	TGCAGCGTTCGTGAGGGAGCAGAGACCCAGTACTTC
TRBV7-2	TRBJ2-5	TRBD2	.	CASSLLAGGPVVETQYF	TGTGCCAGCAGCTTACTAGCGGGAGGGCCGGTGGTGGAGACCCAGTACTTC
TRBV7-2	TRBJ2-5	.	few	CASSRATREQYF	TGTGCCAGCAGCCGGGCGACTCGGGAGCAGTACTTC
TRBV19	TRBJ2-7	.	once	CASGDGTSAYEQYF	TGTGCCAGTGGGGACGGGACTTCTGCCTACGAGCAGTACTTC
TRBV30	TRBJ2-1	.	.	CARGLGVAHNEQFF	TGTGCCAGGGGACTTGGGGTAGCTCATAATGAGCAGTTCTTC
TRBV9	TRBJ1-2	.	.	CASSVEGRRYTF	TGTGCCAGCAGCGTAGAAGGCAGAAGATACACCTTC
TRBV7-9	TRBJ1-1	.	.	CASSLQGGAEAFF	TGTGCCAGCAGCTTACAAGGGGGAGCTGAAGCTTTCTTT
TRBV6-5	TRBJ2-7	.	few	CASSSLGHPTYEQYF	TGTGCCAGCAGTTCCCTGGGACATCCCACCTACGAGCAGTACTTC
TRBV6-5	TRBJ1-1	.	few	CASRPLLVQGTEAFF	TGTGCCAGCAGGCCCCTACTGGTCCAGGGCACTGAAGCTTTCTTT
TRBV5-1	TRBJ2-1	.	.	CASSSFRTESSYNEQFF	TGCGCCAGCAGCTCCTTTAGGACAGAGAGCTCCTACAATGAGCAGTTCTTC
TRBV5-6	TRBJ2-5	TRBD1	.	CASSLTGQGETQYF	TGTGCCAGCAGCCTGACTGGACAGGGAGAGACCCAGTACTTC
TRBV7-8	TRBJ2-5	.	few	CASSNSETQYF	TGTGCCAGCAGTAACAGCGAGACCCAGTACTTC
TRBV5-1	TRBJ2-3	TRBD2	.	CASSLSTSGGQGTQYF	TGCGCCAGCAGCTTGTCGACTAGCGGGGGTCAGGGTACGCAGTATTTT
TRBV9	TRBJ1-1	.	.	CASSVGAARDTEAFF	TGTGCCAGCAGCGTAGGGGCCGCTCGAGACACTGAAGCTTTCTTT
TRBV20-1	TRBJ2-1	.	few	CSATFWPSKFF	TGCAGTGCGACCTTCTGGCCCTCAAAGTTCTTC
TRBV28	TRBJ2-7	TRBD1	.	CASKKRGTGRDEQYF	TGTGCCAGCAAAAAGAGGGGGACAGGGAGGGACGAGCAGTACTTC
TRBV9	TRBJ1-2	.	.	CASVDGLRAYTF	TGTGCCAGCGTGGATGGGCTTAGGGCATACACCTTC
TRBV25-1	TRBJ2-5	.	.	CASSEFEGGETQYF	TGTGCCAGCAGTGAATTCGAGGGCGGTGAGACCCAGTACTTC
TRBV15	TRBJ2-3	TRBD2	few	CATSGGGYTQYF	TGTGCCACCAGCGGCGGGGGGTATACGCAGTATTTT
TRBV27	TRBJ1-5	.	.	CASGRGGNQPQHF	TGTGCCAGCGGACGGGGAGGGAATCAGCCCCAGCATTTT
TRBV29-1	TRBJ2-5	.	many	CSVDGTGQETQYF	TGCAGCGTTGACGGGACCGGCCAAGAGACCCAGTACTTC
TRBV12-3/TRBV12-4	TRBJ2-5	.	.	CASSGDSETQYF	TGTGCCAGCAGTGGGGACTCGGAGACCCAGTACTTC
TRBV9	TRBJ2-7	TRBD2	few	CASSVTTSGGEQYF	TGTGCCAGCAGCGTGACGACTAGCGGAGGCGAGCAGTACTTC
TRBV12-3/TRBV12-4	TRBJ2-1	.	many	CASTGGGLPHNEQFF	TGTGCCAGCACCGGAGGGGGCCTTCCCCACAATGAGCAGTTCTTC
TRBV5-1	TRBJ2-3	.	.	CASMDTDTQYF	TGCGCCAGCATGGACACAGATACGCAGTATTTT
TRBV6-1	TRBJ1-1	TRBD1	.	CASIGQGYTGELFF	TGTGCCAGCATTGGACAGGGGTACACCGGGGAGCTGTTCTTT
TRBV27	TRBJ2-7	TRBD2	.	CASSLTGTSAHEQYF	TGTGCCAGCTCGTTGACCGGGACTAGCGCCCACGAGCAGTACTTC
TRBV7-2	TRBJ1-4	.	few	CASSLEGPRGKLFF	TGTGCCAGCAGCTTAGAGGGCCCCCGGGGAAAACTGTTTTTT
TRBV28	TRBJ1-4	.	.	CASRLSAGNEKLFF	TGTGCCAGCAGACTCAGTGCCGGGAATGAAAAACTGTTTTTT
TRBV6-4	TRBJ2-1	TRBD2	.	CASSDGTSDYNEQFF	TGTGCCAGCAGTGACGGGACTAGCGATTACAATGAGCAGTTCTTC